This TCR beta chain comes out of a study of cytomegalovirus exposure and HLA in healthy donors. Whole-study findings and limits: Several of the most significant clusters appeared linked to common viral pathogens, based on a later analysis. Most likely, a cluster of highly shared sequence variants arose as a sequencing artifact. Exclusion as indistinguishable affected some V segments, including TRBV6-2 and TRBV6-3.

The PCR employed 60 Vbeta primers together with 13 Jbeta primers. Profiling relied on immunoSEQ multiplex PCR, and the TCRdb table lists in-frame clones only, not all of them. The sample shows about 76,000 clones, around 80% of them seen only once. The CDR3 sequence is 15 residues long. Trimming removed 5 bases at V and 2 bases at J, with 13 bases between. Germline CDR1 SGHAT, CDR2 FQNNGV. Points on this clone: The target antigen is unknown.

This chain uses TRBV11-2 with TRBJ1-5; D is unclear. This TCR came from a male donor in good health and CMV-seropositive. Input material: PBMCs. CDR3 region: CASSPLGVGNQPQHF. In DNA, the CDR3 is TGTGCCAGCAGCCCACTAGGTGTTGGCAATCAGCCCCAGCATTTT.